This T cell receptor (beta chain) is from a study of technical replicates of blood from a handful of donors. Germline assignment: CDR1 MNHEY and CDR2 SVGAGI. The germline V and J ends were trimmed by 2 bases and 5 bases, with 10 bases remaining between them. The CDR3 length is 13 residues. Profiling relied on immunoSEQ multiplex PCR, and the TCRdb table lists in-frame clones only, not all of them. The sample contains about 73,000 clones, 90% of which appear only once. The chain joins TRBV6-5 to TRBJ2-7; a weak D match, TRBD1 (5 bases). Sample: PBMCs. This sequence was found in a human donor in good health. Some clones in this sample may be carry-over from other donors' samples. CDR3 region: CASSYRIGDEQYF. In DNA form, the CDR3 reads TGTGCCAGCAGTTACAGGATAGGGGACGAGCAGTACTTC.